What follows are 12 T cell receptor beta chains derived from one specimen sequenced in a study of early T cells in non-severe SARS-CoV-2 infection. TCRdb itself ran the 5' RACE reads through MiXCR, one entry per CDR3 protein. The sample consists of about 110,000 distinct CDR3 sequences, roughly 12% of them appearing once. The specimen comprised whole blood, sampled at baseline. Source of these receptors: an adult who was a healthcare worker with PCR-confirmed SARS-CoV-2 infection or an uninfected control (not recorded which).

This chain uses TRBV11-2 with TRBJ2-1; the D is unclear. This CDR3 spans 13 amino acids. Germline CDR1 SGHAT, CDR2 FQNNGV. The V and J ends lost 5 bases and 4 bases respectively, with 9 bases between them. The CDR3 is CASSTDRYNEQFF. In DNA form, the CDR3 reads TGTGCCAGCAGCACGGACCGATACAATGAGCAGTTCTTC.

This clonotype has at least ten counts. The chain combines TRBV15 with TRBJ2-1; D ambiguous. V was cut by 4 bases and J by 2 bases, with 0 bases left in between. The CDR3 is 11 residues long. The germline CDR1 and CDR2 sequences are LNHNV and YYDKDF (reference sequence). The CDR3 DNA is TGTGCCACCAGCACCTACAATGAGCAGTTCTTC. Translating gives CATSTYNEQFF.

In its sample, this clonotype was seen a few times. This rearrangement joins TRBV10-1 to TRBJ2-3; TRBD1 agrees at 7 bases. This CDR3 spans 16 amino acids. V dropped 3 bases and J dropped 1; count of bases not matched to a gene: 7. Germline V gives CDR1 WNHNN, CDR2 SYGVQD (reference sequence). For the CDR3, the DNA is TGCGCCAGCAGTGATCCTCGACAGGGTGGCACAGATACGCAGTATTTT. This translates into CASSDPRQGGTDTQYF.

This clonotype turned up a few times. The chain carries TRBV7-9 and TRBJ2-1; D unclear. There are 13 residues in the CDR3. The V gene lost 5 bases and the J gene lost 8 bases, with 13 bases spanning the gap. CDR1 is SEHNR, CDR2 FQNEAQ, per germline (reference sequence). This CDR3 reads CASSPRGGDEQFF. In DNA, the CDR3 is TGTGCCAGCAGCCCGAGAGGCGGCGATGAGCAGTTCTTC.

A few counts support this clonotype. This chain joins TRBV2 and TRBJ1-1, with D perhaps TRBD1 (5 bases). Germline CDR1 SNHLY, CDR2 FYNNEI. This CDR3 spans 12 amino acids. The ends were cut back, 9 bases at V and 2 bases at J, with 10 bases in the middle. In DNA, the CDR3 is TGTGCCAGACAGGTTGACAACACTGAAGCTTTCTTT. This encodes CARQVDNTEAFF. Together with reference TRBV2 and TRBJ1-1, the CDR3 gives the full variable domain: EPEVTQTPSHQVTQMGQEVILRCVPISNHLYFYWYRQILGQKVEFLVSFYNNEISEKSEIFDDQFSVERPDGSNFTLKIRSTKLEDSAMYFCARQVDNTEAFFGQGTRLTVV.

The J gene is TRBJ1-1, the V gene TRBV6-1; perhaps TRBD1 as D (5 bases). There are 15 residues in the CDR3. Trimming cost V 4 bases and J 0 bases, with 12 bases left between them. Germline CDR1 and CDR2: MNHNS and SASEGT. CDR3: CASSAGRTMNTEAFF. The DNA of the CDR3 is TGTGCCAGCAGTGCGGGACGGACTATGAACACTGAAGCTTTCTTT.

This clonotype was counted between two and nine times. The rearrangement links TRBV5-6 to TRBJ2-7; D unclear. CDR1 and CDR2 (germline): SGHDT, YYEEEE. The CDR3 has 11 amino acids. Trimming cost V 2 bases and J 4 bases, with 4 bases left between them. CDR3 sequence (DNA): TGTGCCAGCAGCTTCGAATACGAGCAGTACTTC. Translation gives CASSFEYEQYF.

The V call is TRBV20-1, the J call TRBJ2-1; weak D call: TRBD2 (5 bases). Germline V gene lookup returns CDR1 DFQATT and CDR2 SNEGSKA (reference sequence). The CDR3 covers 15 residues. V lost 1 base and J 0 bases, leaving 10 bases between the germline ends. The CDR3 is CSARVAGGSYNEQFF. In DNA, the CDR3 is TGCAGTGCTAGAGTGGCGGGCGGCTCCTACAATGAGCAGTTCTTC.

V gene TRBV28 combines with J gene TRBJ2-1, with 9 bases fitting TRBD1. V shed 2 bases, J shed 12 bases, and the junction held 17 bases outside the gene matches. The CDR3 runs 17 residues. Germline loops: CDR1 MDHEN, CDR2 SYDVKM. The CDR3 DNA reads TGTGCCAGCAGTTTAGTCGGACCGGGACAGGGTTCTAGGGGGCAGTTCTTC. Encoded protein: CASSLVGPGQGSRGQFF. Full variable domain (remainder filled in from reference TRBV28 and TRBJ2-1): DVKVTQSSRYLVKRTGEKVFLECVQDMDHENMFWYRQDPGLGLRLIYFSYDVKMKEKGDIPEGYSVSREKKERFSLILESASTNQTSMYLCASSLVGPGQGSRGQFFGPGTRLTVL.

In DNA form, the CDR3 reads TGTGCCAGCAGCTTAAATGGGGAGCAGTTCTTC. This encodes CASSLNGEQFF. The rearrangement uses TRBV7-3 and TRBJ2-1, with D hard to call. From germline, CDR1 is SGHTA and CDR2 FQGTGA. This CDR3 is 11 amino acids long. Trimming left V 1 base short and J 10 bases short, with 5 bases between.

The chain has TRBV5-1 and TRBJ1-5; the D gene is possibly TRBD1 (5 bases). Germline V gene sequence: CDR1 SGHRS, CDR2 YFSETQ. There are 19 residues in the CDR3. V lost 7 bases and J lost 2, with 28 bases in between. In DNA, the CDR3 is TGCGCCAGCTATCTGGTTAGTTCGACCTTGAGGGGAGGCAATCAGCCCCAGCATTTT. This encodes CASYLVSSTLRGGNQPQHF.

This clonotype was counted only a few times. The chain couples TRBV11-2 to TRBJ1-6; unclear D gene. With 2 bases removed from V and 10 bases from J, the gap between germline ends came to 6 bases. The CDR3 length is 12 residues. The germline V gene encodes CDR1 SGHAT and CDR2 FQNNGV. The CDR3 nucleotides are TGTGCCAGCAGCTTAATCCGCTCACCCCTCCACTTT. This encodes CASSLIRSPLHF.